This T cell receptor beta chain was found in a study of cytomegalovirus exposure and HLA in healthy donors. Study results and caveats: No immune exposure information besides CMV serostatus was available.

For this clone: Its antigen is undetermined.

Germline loops: CDR1 SSHAT, CDR2 FNYEAQ (reference sequence). V lost 5 bases, J lost 16 bases, and 9 bases stayed unmatched. The CDR3 has 14 residues. The study ran its PCR with 60 Vbeta and 13 Jbeta primers. This table comes from immunoSEQ multiplex PCR, and its TCRdb copy is limited to in-frame clones, with some not included. The ten most abundant clones cover roughly 6.7% of a sample with about 190,000 clones. Sequences were obtained from PBMCs. This TCR came from a man aged 30 to 45 in good health and CMV-seronegative. The genes are TRBV7-7 and TRBJ2-1; 15 bases map to TRBD2. The CDR3 here is CASSPRTSGGALFF. The CDR3, as DNA: TGTGCCAGCAGCCCGAGGACTAGCGGGGGGGCCCTTTTCTTC.